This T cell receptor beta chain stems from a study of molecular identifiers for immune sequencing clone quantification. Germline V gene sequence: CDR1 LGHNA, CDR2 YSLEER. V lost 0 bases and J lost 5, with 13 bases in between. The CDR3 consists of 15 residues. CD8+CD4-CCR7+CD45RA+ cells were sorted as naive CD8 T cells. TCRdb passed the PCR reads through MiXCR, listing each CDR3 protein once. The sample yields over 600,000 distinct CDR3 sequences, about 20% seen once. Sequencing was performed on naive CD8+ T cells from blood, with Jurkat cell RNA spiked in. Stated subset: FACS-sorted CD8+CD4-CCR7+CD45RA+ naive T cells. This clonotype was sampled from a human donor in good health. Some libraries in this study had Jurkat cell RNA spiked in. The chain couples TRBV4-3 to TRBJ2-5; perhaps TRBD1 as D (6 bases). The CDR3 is CASSQETGSQETQYF. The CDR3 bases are TGCGCCAGCAGCCAAGAAACAGGGTCCCAGGAGACCCAGTACTTC.